This TCR beta chain stems from a study of shared T cell receptors in the human thymus. Germline assignment: CDR1 SGHRS and CDR2 YFSETQ. CDR3 length equals 18 residues. J gave up 4 bases and V 0 bases, and 10 bases lay outside the gene matches. In its sample, this clone was seen once. The method was immunoSEQ multiplex PCR; TCRdb's version includes in-frame clones alone and lacks a portion of them. The sample has about 660,000 clones, around 89% seen once. This sample also belongs to another study, concerning human thymus T cells. That publication notes: Thymic resections from corrective heart surgery supplied the tissue. Apparent bias marked the V and J gene usage of thymic and blood repertoires.

The J gene is TRBJ2-3, the V gene TRBV5-1, with 11 nucleotides matching TRBD1. The sequencing sample was made of thymocytes. This TCR came from a boy in the first two years of life with a congenital heart defect. CDR3 coding DNA: TGCGCCAGCAGCTTGGGGACAGGGGGCTGCCTGACGGCAGATACGCAGTATTTT. Translation gives CASSLGTGGCLTADTQYF.